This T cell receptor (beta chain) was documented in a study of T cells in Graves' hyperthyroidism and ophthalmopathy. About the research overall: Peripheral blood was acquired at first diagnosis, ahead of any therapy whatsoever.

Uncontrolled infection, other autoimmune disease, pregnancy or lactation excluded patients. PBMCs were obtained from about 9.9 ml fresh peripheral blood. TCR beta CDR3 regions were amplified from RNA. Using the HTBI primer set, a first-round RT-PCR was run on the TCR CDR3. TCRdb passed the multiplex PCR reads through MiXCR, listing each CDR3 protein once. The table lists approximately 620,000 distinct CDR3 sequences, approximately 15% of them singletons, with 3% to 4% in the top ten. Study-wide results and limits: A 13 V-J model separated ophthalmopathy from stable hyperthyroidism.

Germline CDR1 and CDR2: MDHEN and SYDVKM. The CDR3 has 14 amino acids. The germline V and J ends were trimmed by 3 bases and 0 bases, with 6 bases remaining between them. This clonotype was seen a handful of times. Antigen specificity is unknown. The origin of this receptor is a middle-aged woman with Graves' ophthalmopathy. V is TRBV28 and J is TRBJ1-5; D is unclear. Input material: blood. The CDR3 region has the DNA TGTGCCAGCAGTTTTCGGTATAGCAATCAGCCCCAGCATTTT. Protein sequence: CASSFRYSNQPQHF.